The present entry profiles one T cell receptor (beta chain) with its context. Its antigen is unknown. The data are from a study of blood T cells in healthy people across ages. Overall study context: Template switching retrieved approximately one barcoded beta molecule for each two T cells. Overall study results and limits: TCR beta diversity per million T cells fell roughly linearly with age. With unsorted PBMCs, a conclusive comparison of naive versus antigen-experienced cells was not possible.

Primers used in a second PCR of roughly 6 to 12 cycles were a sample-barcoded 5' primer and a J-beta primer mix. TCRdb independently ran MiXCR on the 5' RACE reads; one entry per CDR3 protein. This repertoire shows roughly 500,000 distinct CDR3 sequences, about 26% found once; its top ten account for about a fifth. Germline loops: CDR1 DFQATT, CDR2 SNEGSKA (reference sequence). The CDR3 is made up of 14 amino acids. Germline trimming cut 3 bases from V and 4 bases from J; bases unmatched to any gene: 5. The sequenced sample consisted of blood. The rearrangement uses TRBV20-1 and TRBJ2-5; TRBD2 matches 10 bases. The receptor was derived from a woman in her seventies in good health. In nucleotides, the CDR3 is TGCAGTGCTAGCAGCGGGGGGGCGGGAGAGACCCAGTACTTC. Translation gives CSASSGGAGETQYF.